The present T cell receptor beta chain was sequenced within a study of T cell responses to AZD1222 COVID-19 vaccine. Trimming cost V 4 bases and J 5 bases; bases outside gene matches: 12. The germline V gene encodes CDR1 LGHDT and CDR2 YNNKEL (reference sequence). The CDR3 extends over 16 amino acids. Study-wide results and limits: Spike-specific TCR breadth and depth went up after people got two AZD1222 doses. Reportedly, close to half of spike-specific TCRs are directed against unmutated variant regions. The donor cohort was predominantly white British with a female majority, and clonal diversity may have been underestimated.

To note about this clone: Its antigen is undetermined.

Using immunoSEQ multiplex PCR, the repertoire was profiled, and TCRdb retains in-frame clones only, with some absent. This sample has roughly 140,000 clones; 85% to 95% occur once, and the top ten carry more than 10%. This sample comprised peripheral blood, obtained after recovery from COVID-19. The chain is built from TRBV3-1 (or the pseudogene TRBV3-2) and TRBJ2-7, with 9 nucleotides matching TRBD1. This clonotype was sampled from an adult who had recovered from COVID-19. As DNA, the CDR3 is TGTGCCAGCAGCCGAGTTCCGGGACAGGGTGTCCACGAGCAGTACTTC. Translation: CASSRVPGQGVHEQYF.